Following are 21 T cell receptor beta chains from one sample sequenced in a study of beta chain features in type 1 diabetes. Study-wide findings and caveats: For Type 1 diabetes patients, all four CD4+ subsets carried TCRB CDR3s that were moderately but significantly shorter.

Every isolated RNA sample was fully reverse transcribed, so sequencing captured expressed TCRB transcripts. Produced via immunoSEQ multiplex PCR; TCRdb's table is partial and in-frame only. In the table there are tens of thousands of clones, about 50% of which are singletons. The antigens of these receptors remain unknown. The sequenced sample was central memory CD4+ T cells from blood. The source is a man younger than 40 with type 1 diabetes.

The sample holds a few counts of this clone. The CDR3 sequence is CASSQGKGQPQHF. The DNA of the CDR3 is TGTGCCAGCAGCCAGGGGAAGGGTCAGCCCCAGCATTTT. The chain employs TRBV7-9 and TRBJ1-5, with TRBD1 as a possible D gene (6 bases). The V gene's germline CDR1 is SEHNR and CDR2 FQNEAQ (reference sequence). The CDR3 has 13 residues. V was cut by 5 bases and J by 6 bases, with 11 bases left in between.

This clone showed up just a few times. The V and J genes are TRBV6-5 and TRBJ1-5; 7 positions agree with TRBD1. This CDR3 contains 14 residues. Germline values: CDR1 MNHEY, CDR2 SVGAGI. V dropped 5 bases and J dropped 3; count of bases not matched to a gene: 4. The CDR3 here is CASSLGQANQPQHF. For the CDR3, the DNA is TGTGCCAGCAGTCTAGGACAGGCCAATCAGCCCCAGCATTTT.

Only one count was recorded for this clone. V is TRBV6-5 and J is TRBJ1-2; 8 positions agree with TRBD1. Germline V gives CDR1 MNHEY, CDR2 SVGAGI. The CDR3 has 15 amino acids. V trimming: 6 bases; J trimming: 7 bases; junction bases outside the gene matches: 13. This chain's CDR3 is CASRTDRQGAGGYTF. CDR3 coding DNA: TGTGCCAGCAGGACGGACAGGCAGGGGGCTGGTGGCTACACCTTC.

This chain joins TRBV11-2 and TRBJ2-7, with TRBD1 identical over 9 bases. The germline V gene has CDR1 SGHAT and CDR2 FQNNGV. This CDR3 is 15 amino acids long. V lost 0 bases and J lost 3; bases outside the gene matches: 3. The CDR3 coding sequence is TGTGCCAGCAGCTTAGATCGACAGGGGGGCTACGAGCAGTACTTC. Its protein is CASSLDRQGGYEQYF.

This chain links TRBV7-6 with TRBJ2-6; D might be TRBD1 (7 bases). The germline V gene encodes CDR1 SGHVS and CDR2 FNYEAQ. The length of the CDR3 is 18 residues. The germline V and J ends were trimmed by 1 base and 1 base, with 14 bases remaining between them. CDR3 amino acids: CASSLVSGGPSGANVLTF. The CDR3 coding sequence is TGTGCCAGCAGCTTAGTCTCAGGGGGGCCATCTGGGGCCAACGTCCTGACTTTC.

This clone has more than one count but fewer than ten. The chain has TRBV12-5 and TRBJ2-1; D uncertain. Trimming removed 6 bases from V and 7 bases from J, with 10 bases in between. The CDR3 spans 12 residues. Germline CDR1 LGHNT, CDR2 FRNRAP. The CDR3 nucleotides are TGTGCTAGTGGCCCACTCCTGAATGAGCAGTTCTTC. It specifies CASGPLLNEQFF.

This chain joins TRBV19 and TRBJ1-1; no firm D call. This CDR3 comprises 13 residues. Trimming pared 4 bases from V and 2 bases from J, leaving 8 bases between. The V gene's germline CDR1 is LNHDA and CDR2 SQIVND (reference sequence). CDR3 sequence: CASSTTLNTEAFF. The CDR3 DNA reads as TGTGCCAGTAGTACGACACTTAACACTGAAGCTTTCTTT.

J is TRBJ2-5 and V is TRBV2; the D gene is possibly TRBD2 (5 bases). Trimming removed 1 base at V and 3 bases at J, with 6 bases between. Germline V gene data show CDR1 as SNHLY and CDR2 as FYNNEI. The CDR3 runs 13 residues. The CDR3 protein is CASSEVREETQYF. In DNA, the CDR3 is TGTGCCAGCAGTGAAGTGAGGGAAGAGACCCAGTACTTC.

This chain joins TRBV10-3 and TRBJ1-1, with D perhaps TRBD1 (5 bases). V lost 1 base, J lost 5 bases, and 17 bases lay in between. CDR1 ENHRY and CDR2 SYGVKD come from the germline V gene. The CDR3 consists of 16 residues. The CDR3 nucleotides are TGTGCCATCAGTGAGTTGCCGTCGCAGGGTGGAACTGAAGCTTTCTTT. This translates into CAISELPSQGGTEAFF.

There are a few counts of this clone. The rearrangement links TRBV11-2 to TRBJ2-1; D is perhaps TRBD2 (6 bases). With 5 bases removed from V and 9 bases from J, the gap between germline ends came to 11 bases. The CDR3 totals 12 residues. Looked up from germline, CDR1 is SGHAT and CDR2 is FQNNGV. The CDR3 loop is CASSPGGAEQFF. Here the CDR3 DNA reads TGTGCCAGCAGCCCCGGCGGGGCTGAGCAGTTCTTC.

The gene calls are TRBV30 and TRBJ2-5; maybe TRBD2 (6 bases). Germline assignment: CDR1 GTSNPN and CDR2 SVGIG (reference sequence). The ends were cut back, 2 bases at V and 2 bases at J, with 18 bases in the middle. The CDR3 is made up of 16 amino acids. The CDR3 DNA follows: TGTGCCTGGAGTTTTCGCGGGGACCGTAGACAAGAGACCCAGTACTTC. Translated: CAWSFRGDRRQETQYF.

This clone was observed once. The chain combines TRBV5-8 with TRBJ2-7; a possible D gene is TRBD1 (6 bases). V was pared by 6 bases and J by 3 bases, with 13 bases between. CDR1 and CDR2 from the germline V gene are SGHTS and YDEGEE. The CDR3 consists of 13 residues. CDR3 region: CASTRGPGYEQYF. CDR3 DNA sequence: TGTGCCAGCACCAGGGGCCCCGGCTACGAGCAGTACTTC.

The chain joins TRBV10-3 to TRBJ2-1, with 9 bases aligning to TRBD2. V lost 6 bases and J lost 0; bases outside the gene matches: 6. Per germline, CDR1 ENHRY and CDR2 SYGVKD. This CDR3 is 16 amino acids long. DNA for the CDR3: TGTGCCATCAGAGACGTTAGCGGGAGCTCCTACAATGAGCAGTTCTTC. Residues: CAIRDVSGSSYNEQFF.

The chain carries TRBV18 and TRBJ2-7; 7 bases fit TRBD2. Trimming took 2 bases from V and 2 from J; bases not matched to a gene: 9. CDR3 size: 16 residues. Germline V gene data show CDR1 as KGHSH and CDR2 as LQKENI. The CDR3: CASSPWWTRVPYEQYF. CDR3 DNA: TGTGCCAGCTCACCATGGTGGACTAGGGTCCCCTACGAGCAGTACTTC.

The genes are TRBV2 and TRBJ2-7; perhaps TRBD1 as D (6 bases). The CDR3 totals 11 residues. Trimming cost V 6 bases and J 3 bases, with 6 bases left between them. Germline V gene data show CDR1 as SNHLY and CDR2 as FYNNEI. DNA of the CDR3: TGTGCCAGCAGACAGGGCTACGAGCAGTACTTC. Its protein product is CASRQGYEQYF.

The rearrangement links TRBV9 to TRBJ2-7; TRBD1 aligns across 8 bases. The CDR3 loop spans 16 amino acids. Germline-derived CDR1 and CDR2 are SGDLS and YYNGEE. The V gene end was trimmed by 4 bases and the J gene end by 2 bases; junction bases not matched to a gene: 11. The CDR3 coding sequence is TGTGCCAGCAGCAGGAGGGATACGGGACAGGCCTACGAGCAGTACTTC. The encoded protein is CASSRRDTGQAYEQYF. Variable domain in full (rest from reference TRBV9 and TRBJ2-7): DSGVTQTPKHLITATGQRVTLRCSPRSGDLSVYWYQQSLDQGLQFLIQYYNGEERAKGNILERFSAQQFPDLHSELNLSSLELGDSALYFCASSRRDTGQAYEQYFGPGTRLTVT.

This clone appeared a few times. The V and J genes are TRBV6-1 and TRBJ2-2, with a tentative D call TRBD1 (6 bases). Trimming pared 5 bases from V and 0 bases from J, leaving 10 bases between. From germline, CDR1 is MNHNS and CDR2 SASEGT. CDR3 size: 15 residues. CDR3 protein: CASSTGFANTGELFF. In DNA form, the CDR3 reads TGTGCCAGCAGTACAGGGTTCGCGAACACCGGGGAGCTGTTTTTT.

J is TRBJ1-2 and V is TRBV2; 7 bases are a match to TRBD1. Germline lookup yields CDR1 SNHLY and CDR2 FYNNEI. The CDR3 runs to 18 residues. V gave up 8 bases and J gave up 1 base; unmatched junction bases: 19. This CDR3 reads CASFLPPSQGLFNYGYTF. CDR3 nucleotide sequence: TGTGCCAGCTTCTTGCCCCCCTCACAGGGGCTATTTAACTATGGCTACACCTTC.

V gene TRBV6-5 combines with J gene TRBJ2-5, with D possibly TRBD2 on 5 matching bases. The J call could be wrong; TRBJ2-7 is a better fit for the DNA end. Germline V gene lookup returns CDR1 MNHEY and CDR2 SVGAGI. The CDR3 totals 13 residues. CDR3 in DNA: TGTGCCAGCCTCGCCCCGGGAACGGACGAGCAGTACTTC. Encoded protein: CASLAPGTDEQYF.

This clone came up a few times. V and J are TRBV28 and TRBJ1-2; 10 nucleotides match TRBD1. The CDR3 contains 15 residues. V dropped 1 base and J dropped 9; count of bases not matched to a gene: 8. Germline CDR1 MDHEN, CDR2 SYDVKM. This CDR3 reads CASSLSRQGAKSYTF. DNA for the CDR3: TGTGCCAGCAGTTTATCCCGACAGGGGGCGAAGAGCTACACCTTC.

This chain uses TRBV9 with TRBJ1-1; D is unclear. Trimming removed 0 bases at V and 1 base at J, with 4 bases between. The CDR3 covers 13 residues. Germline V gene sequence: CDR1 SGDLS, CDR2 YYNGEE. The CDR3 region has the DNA TGTGCCAGCAGCGTAGATCAGAACACTGAAGCTTTCTTT. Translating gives CASSVDQNTEAFF.